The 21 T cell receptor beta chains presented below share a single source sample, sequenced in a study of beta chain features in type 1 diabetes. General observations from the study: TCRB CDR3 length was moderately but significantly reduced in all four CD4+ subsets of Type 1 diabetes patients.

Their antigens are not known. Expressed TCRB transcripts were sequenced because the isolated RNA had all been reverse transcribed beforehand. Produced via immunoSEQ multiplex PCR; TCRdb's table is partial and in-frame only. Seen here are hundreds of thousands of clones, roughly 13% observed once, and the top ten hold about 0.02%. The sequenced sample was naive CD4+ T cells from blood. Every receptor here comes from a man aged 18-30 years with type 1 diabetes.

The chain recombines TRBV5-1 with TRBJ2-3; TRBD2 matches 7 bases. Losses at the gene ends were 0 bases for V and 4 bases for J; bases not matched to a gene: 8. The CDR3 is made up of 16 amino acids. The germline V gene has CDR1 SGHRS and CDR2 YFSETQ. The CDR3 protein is CASSLEGAGYADTQYF. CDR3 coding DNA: TGCGCCAGCAGCTTGGAAGGAGCGGGGTATGCAGATACGCAGTATTTT. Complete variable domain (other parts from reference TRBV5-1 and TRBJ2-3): KAGVTQTPRYLIKTRGQQVTLSCSPISGHRSVSWYQQTPGQGLQFLFEYFSETQRNKGNFPGRFSGRQFSNSRSEMNVSTLELGDSALYLCASSLEGAGYADTQYFGPGTRLTVL.

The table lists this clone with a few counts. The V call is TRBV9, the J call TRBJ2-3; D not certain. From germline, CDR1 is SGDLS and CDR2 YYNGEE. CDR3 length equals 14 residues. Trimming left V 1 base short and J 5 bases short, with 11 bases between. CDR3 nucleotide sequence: TGTGCCAGCAGCGTACGCGGACCAGTAGATACGCAGTATTTT. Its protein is CASSVRGPVDTQYF.

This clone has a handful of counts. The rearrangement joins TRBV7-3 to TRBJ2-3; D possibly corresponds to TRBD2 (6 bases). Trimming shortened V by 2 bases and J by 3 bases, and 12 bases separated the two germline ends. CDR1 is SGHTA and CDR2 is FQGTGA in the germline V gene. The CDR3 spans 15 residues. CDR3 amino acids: CASSLRGMGTDTQYF. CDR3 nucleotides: TGTGCCAGCAGCTTACGGGGGATGGGAACAGATACGCAGTATTTT.

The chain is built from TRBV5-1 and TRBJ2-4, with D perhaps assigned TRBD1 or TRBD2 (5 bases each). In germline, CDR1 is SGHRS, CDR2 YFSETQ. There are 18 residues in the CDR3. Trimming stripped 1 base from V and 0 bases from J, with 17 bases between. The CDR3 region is CASSLNPPGTLAKNIQYF. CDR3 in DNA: TGCGCCAGCAGCTTGAACCCCCCAGGGACCCTAGCCAAAAACATTCAGTACTTC.

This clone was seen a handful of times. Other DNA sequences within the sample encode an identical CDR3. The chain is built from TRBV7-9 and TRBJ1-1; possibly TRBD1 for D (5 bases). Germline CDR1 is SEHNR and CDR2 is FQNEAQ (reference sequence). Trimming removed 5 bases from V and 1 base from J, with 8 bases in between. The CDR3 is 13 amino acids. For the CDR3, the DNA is TGTGCCAGCAGCCTTGACAGGAACACTGAAGCTTTCTTT. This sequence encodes CASSLDRNTEAFF.

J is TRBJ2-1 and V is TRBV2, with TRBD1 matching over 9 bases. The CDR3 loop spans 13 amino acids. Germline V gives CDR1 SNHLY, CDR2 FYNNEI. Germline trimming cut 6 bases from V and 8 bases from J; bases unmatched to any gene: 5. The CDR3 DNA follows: TGTGCCAGCAGCCGGGACAGGGTTCATGAGCAGTTCTTC. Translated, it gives CASSRDRVHEQFF. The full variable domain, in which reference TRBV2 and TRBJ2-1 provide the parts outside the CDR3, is EPEVTQTPSHQVTQMGQEVILRCVPISNHLYFYWYRQILGQKVEFLVSFYNNEISEKSEIFDDQFSVERPDGSNFTLKIRSTKLEDSAMYFCASSRDRVHEQFFGPGTRLTVL.

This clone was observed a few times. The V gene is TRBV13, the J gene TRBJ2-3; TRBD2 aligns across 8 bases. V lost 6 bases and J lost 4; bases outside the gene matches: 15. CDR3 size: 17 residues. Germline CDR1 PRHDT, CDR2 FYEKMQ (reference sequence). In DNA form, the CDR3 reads TGTGCCAGCAGGCCCAGAGGGGCCAGCGGGGGCCCAGATACGCAGTATTTT. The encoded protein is CASRPRGASGGPDTQYF. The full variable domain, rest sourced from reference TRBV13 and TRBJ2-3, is AAGVIQSPRHLIKEKRETATLKCYPIPRHDTVYWYQQGPGQDPQFLISFYEKMQSDKGSIPDRFSAQQFSDYHSELNMSSLELGDSALYFCASRPRGASGGPDTQYFGPGTRLTVL.

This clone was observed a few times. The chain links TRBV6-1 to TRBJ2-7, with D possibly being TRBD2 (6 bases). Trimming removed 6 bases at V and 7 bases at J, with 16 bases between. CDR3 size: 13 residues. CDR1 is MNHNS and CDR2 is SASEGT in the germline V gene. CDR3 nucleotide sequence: TGTGCCAGCAGACAGATTGCTGGGGGGGAGCAGTACTTC. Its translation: CASRQIAGGEQYF.

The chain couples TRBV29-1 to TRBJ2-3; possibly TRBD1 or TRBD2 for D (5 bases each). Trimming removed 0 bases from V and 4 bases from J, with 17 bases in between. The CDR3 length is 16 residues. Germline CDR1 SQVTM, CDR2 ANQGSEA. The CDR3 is CSVEDLTRRGADTQYF. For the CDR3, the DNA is TGCAGCGTTGAAGATCTAACTAGACGGGGCGCAGATACGCAGTATTTT.

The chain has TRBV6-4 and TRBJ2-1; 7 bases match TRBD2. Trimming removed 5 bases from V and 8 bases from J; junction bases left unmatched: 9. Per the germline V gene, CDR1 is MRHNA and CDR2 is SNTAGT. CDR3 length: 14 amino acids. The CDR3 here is CASSRLAFGDEQFF. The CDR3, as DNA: TGTGCCAGCAGTCGACTAGCCTTCGGAGATGAGCAGTTCTTC.

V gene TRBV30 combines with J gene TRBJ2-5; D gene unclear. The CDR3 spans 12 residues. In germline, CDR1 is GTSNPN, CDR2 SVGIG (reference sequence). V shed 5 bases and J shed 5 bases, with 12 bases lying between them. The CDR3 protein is CAWELFRETQYF. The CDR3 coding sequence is TGTGCCTGGGAATTGTTTCGGGAGACCCAGTACTTC.

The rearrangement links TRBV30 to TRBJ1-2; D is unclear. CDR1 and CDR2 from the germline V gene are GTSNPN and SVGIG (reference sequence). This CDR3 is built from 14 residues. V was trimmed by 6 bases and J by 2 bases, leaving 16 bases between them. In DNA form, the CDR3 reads TGTGCCTGTCCCGCGGGCAGCCGAAACTATGGCTACACCTTC. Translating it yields CACPAGSRNYGYTF.

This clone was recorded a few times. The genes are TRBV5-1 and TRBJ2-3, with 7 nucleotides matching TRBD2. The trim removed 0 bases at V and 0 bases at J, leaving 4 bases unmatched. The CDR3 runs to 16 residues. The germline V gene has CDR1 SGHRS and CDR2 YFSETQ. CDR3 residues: CASSLAGEGSTDTQYF. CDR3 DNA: TGCGCCAGCAGCTTGGCCGGGGAGGGGAGCACAGATACGCAGTATTTT.

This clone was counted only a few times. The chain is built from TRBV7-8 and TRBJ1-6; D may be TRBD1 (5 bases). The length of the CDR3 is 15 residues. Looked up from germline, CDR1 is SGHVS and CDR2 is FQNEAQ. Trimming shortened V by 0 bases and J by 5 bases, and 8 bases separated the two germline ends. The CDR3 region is CASSLALRDNSPLHF. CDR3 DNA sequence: TGTGCCAGCAGCTTAGCGCTCAGGGATAATTCACCCCTCCACTTT.

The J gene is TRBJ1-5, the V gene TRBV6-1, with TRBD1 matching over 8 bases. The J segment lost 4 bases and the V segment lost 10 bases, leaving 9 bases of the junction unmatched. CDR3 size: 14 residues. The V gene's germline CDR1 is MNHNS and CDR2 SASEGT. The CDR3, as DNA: TGTGCCACCTCCTACTGGGACAGGAATCAGCCCCAGCATTTT. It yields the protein CATSYWDRNQPQHF.

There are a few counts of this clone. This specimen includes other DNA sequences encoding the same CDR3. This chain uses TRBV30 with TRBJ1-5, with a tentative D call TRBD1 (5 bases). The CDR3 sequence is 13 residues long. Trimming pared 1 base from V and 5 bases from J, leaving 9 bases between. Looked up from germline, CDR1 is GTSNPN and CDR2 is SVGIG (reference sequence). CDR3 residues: CAWSGQGDQPQHF. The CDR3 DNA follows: TGTGCCTGGAGTGGTCAGGGTGATCAGCCCCAGCATTTT.

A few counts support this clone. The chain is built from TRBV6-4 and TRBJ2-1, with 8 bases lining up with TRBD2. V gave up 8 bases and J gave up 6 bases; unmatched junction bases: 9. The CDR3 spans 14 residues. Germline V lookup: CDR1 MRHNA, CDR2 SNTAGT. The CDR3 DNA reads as TGTGCCAGCGGTCCGGGACTAGGGGGCAATGAGCAGTTCTTC. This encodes CASGPGLGGNEQFF.

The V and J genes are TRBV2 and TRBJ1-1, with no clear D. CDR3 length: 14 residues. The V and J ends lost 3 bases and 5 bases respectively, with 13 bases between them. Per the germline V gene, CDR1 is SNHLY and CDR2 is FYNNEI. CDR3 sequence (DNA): TGTGCCAGCAGTGAGGTCATTTCGGGAACTGAAGCTTTCTTT. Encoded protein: CASSEVISGTEAFF.

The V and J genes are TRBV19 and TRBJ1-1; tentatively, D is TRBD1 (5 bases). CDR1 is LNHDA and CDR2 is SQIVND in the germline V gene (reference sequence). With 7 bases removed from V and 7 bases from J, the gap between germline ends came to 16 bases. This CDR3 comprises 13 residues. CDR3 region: CASTGTAEHEAFF. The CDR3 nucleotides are TGTGCCAGTACCGGGACGGCCGAACATGAAGCTTTCTTT.

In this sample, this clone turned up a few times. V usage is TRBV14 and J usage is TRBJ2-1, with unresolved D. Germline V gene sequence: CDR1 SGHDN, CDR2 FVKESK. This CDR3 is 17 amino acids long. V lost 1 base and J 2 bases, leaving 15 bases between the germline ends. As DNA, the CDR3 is TGTGCCAGCAGCCAAGTGGCAGTTCGGGTTCCCTACAATGAGCAGTTCTTC. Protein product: CASSQVAVRVPYNEQFF.

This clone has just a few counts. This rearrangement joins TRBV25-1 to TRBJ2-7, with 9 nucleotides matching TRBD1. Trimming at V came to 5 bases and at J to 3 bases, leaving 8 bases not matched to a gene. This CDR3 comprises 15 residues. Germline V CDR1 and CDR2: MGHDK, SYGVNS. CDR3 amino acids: CASSHPGQGDYEQYF. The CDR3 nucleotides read TGTGCCAGCAGTCACCCGGGACAGGGTGACTACGAGCAGTACTTC.